This T cell receptor (beta chain) originates from a study of STAT3 mutations in large granular lymphocyte leukemia. The CDR3 loop spans 15 amino acids. Germline loops: CDR1 MNHNS, CDR2 SASEGT. After removal of 4 bases from V and 3 bases from J, the junction contained 6 bases not matched to a gene. Sequenced by immunoSEQ multiplex PCR; TCRdb stores in-frame clones only, minus some. Among roughly 14,000 clones, around 90% were seen once, and the ten largest hold around 8.6%. Study results and limitations: In T-cell large granular lymphocyte leukemia, about half of patients showed multiple immunodominant subclonotypes.

Notes on this clone: What it binds is unknown.

Sequenced input: peripheral blood mononuclear cells. The receptor was isolated from a woman aged 50 to 65 with T-cell large granular lymphocyte leukemia. Some clones in this sample may be carry-over from other donors' samples. The chain couples TRBV6-1 to TRBJ1-1, with TRBD1 matching over 9 bases. CDR3 sequence (DNA): TGTGCCAGCAGTGCCAGAACAGGGGGCTACACTGAAGCTTTCTTT. Translated: CASSARTGGYTEAFF.